This T cell receptor (beta chain) was obtained from a study of blood T cell repertoires in COVID-19. Produced via immunoSEQ multiplex PCR; TCRdb's table is partial and in-frame only. The sample records about 200,000 clones, over 75% being singletons. This clone was counted only a few times. The sequence was obtained from a man older than 75 with acute or convalescent COVID-19. Sequenced sample: peripheral blood.

The DNA of the CDR3 is TGTGCCAGCAGCGTAGGAACAGCTGGAGGGGAAAAACTGTTTTTT. Its protein product is CASSVGTAGGEKLFF. The chain recombines TRBV9 with TRBJ1-4; D call uncertain. This CDR3 has 15 residues. Germline values: CDR1 SGDLS, CDR2 YYNGEE. V was clipped by 0 bases and J by 8 bases, with 14 bases between them.